One and the same sample provided the 25 T cell receptor beta chains below, sequenced in a study of blood T cells in healthy people across ages. Primers used in a second PCR of roughly 7 to 12 cycles were a sample-barcoded 5' primer and a J-beta primer mix. One entry per CDR3 protein, called by TCRdb with MiXCR from the 5' RACE reads. The sample lists approximately 730,000 distinct CDR3 sequences; around 40% were seen once. The sample consisted of blood. The source is a woman between 55 and 75 years old in good health.

The rearrangement links TRBV4-3 to TRBJ2-7, with 11 bases matching TRBD2. The germline gives CDR1 LGHNA, CDR2 YSLEER. V shed 0 bases and J 4 bases; nucleotides not matched to a gene: 11. This CDR3 contains 18 residues. The CDR3 here is CASSQDWGLAGGGYEQYF. The CDR3 DNA sequence: TGCGCCAGCAGCCAAGATTGGGGCCTAGCGGGAGGAGGGTACGAGCAGTACTTC.

This rearrangement joins TRBV6-5 to TRBJ2-5; possible D gene TRBD2, 6 bases. The J call is doubtful: the DNA matches TRBJ2-1 better. Germline CDR1 MNHEY, CDR2 SVGAGI. The CDR3 consists of 15 residues. CDR3 in amino acids: CASSSLSGPQETQFF. The CDR3 DNA is TGTGCCAGCAGTTCCCTTAGCGGTCCTCAAGAGACCCAGTTCTTC.

The chain combines TRBV20-1 with TRBJ1-2; perhaps TRBD1 as D (6 bases). V was shortened by 3 bases and J by 8 bases, with 13 bases between the two germline ends. Germline assignment: CDR1 DFQATT and CDR2 SNEGSKA (reference sequence). The CDR3 contains 12 residues. The CDR3 DNA is TGCAGTGCTAGGACAGGACAGCTCGGCTACACCTTC. Translated: CSARTGQLGYTF.

This clonotype occurred once. The chain recombines TRBV24-1 with TRBJ1-2; 8 bases line up with TRBD1. The V gene end was trimmed by 7 bases and the J gene end by 4 bases; junction bases not matched to a gene: 10. The germline V gene encodes CDR1 KGHDR and CDR2 SFDVKD. This CDR3 spans 15 amino acids. The CDR3 nucleotides read TGTGCCACCAGCTCCGGACAGGGAAGAACCTATGGCTACACCTTC. It codes for CATSSGQGRTYGYTF.

The rearrangement uses TRBV7-9 and TRBJ2-5; D ambiguous. The germline gives CDR1 SEHNR, CDR2 FQNEAQ (reference sequence). The V end was cut by 7 bases, the J end by 2 bases, with 5 bases between. The CDR3 runs to 11 residues. The CDR3 sequence is CASTDQETQYF. The DNA of the CDR3 is TGTGCCAGCACCGATCAAGAGACCCAGTACTTC.

This clonotype was detected only a few times. V and J are TRBV10-3 and TRBJ2-7, with D perhaps TRBD1 or TRBD2 (5 bases each). V lost 8 bases and J lost 3, with 14 bases in between. CDR3 length equals 13 residues. Germline CDR1 reads ENHRY; CDR2 reads SYGVKD. The CDR3 loop is CAISGPEGYEQYF. Here the CDR3 DNA reads TGTGCCATCTCAGGGCCCGAGGGCTACGAGCAGTACTTC.

This clonotype has a handful of counts. This chain connects TRBV27 to TRBJ2-1; tentatively, D is TRBD1 or TRBD2 (6 bases each). Germline V gene data show CDR1 as MNHEY and CDR2 as SMNVEV (reference sequence). V dropped 3 bases and J dropped 6 bases, with 15 bases sitting between them. The CDR3 totals 15 residues. The CDR3 here is CASSFEGGRFNEQFF. In DNA, the CDR3 is TGTGCCAGCAGTTTCGAGGGGGGCAGATTCAATGAGCAGTTCTTC.

This chain uses TRBV20-1 with TRBJ2-7; 12 bases fit TRBD2. The V gene's germline CDR1 is DFQATT and CDR2 SNEGSKA (reference sequence). The V and J ends lost 3 bases and 0 bases, in that order; junction bases with no gene match: 6. The CDR3 sequence is 16 residues long. CDR3 in DNA: TGCAGTGCTAGCCAGATACTAGCGGGAGGCTCCTACGAGCAGTACTTC. It encodes CSASQILAGGSYEQYF.

This rearrangement joins TRBV7-2 to TRBJ2-1; D gene uncertain. This CDR3 is 13 amino acids long. Looked up from germline, CDR1 is SGHTA and CDR2 is FQGNSA. V was clipped by 1 base and J by 5 bases, with 6 bases between them. The CDR3 is CASSLGFDNEQFF. CDR3 in DNA: TGTGCCAGCAGCTTAGGGTTCGACAATGAGCAGTTCTTC.

Of note for this clonotype: This may come from a read error, since a much larger clone is one base off. The V and J genes are TRBV29-1 and TRBJ2-7; TRBD1 agrees at 7 bases. CDR1 SQVTM and CDR2 ANQGSEA come from the germline V gene. V lost 7 bases to trimming and J lost 5 bases; unmatched junction nucleotides: 14. The CDR3 is 14 amino acids. CDR3 region: CSAQQTGLGNEQYF. DNA for the CDR3: TGCAGCGCTCAACAGACAGGGTTGGGAAACGAGCAGTACTTC.

Details on this clonotype: A much more abundant neighbour one base away suggests this may be a read error. This chain uses TRBV3-1 with TRBJ1-6, with TRBD1 matching over 8 bases. CDR1 and CDR2 (germline): LGHDT, YNNKEL (reference sequence). There are 14 residues in the CDR3. The CDR3 coding sequence is TGTGCCAGCAACGGACAGGGTCCGAATTCACCCCCCCACTTT. Protein sequence: CASNGQGPNSPPHF.

Of note for this clonotype: At one end, the junction sequence differs from germline, possibly due to a read error. The chain links TRBV7-8 to TRBJ2-5, with 9 bases lining up with TRBD1. The germline V gene encodes CDR1 SGHVS and CDR2 FQNEAQ. The CDR3 spans 17 residues. CDR3 protein: CASSPGVGTGKSYEQHF. CDR3 nucleotide sequence: TGTGCCAGCAGCCCCGGTGTCGGGACAGGGAAGTCCTACGAGCAGCACTTC.

This clonotype has a count of ten or more. This sequence joins TRBV9 and TRBJ2-6; no definite D call. V dropped 1 base and J dropped 1 base, with 0 bases sitting between them. The CDR3 contains 13 residues. From germline, CDR1 is SGDLS and CDR2 YYNGEE. In nucleotides, the CDR3 is TGTGCCAGCAGCGTATCTGGGGCCAACGTCCTGACTTTC. Translating gives CASSVSGANVLTF.

This clonotype was recorded only once. The chain is built from TRBV12-3 or TRBV12-4 and TRBJ2-5; the D is unclear. Judging by the DNA end, TRBJ2-7 fits better; the J call may be wrong. This CDR3 spans 13 amino acids. CDR3 protein: CARTLTPSYEQYF. As DNA, the CDR3 is TGTGCCAGAACCTTGACTCCCTCCTACGAGCAGTACTTC.

This clonotype was seen only a few times. The V gene is TRBV7-2, the J gene TRBJ2-3; 13 positions agree with TRBD2. V shed 6 bases, J shed 2 bases, and the junction held 2 bases outside the gene matches. The CDR3 is 15 amino acids. Germline values: CDR1 SGHTA, CDR2 FQGNSA. CDR3 amino acids: CASRTSGRHTDTQYF. The CDR3 bases are TGTGCCAGCAGGACTAGCGGGAGGCACACAGATACGCAGTATTTT.

This clonotype was seen only a few times. The J gene is TRBJ2-7, the V gene TRBV7-9, with 9 bases that match TRBD1. The CDR3 sequence is 14 residues long. Trimming took 2 bases from V and 7 from J; bases not matched to a gene: 6. CDR1 is SEHNR and CDR2 is FQNEAQ in the germline V gene (reference sequence). CDR3 DNA: TGTGCCAGCAGCTTAACAGGGGGCGCGGAAGAGCAGTACTTC. It encodes CASSLTGGAEEQYF.

The V call is TRBV27, the J call TRBJ2-3, with a weak D call TRBD1 (6 bases). Trimming took 0 bases from V and 1 from J, leaving 17 bases between them. CDR3 length equals 18 residues. The germline V gene has CDR1 MNHEY and CDR2 SMNVEV (reference sequence). The chain's CDR3 is CASSLSRGRGSRTDTQYF. The CDR3, as DNA: TGTGCCAGCAGTTTATCGCGAGGTAGGGGGAGCCGCACAGATACGCAGTATTTT.

This clonotype has just a few counts. The chain uses TRBV5-8 and TRBJ1-2; TRBD1 matches at 9 bases. Germline CDR1 reads SGHTS; CDR2 reads YDEGEE. The CDR3 has 15 residues. J lost 6 bases, V lost 0 bases, and 6 bases had no gene match. The CDR3 protein is CASSLAPNRGHGYTF. CDR3 DNA: TGTGCCAGCAGCTTGGCCCCAAACAGGGGGCATGGCTACACCTTC.

This clonotype showed up just once. This chain uses TRBV7-2 with TRBJ2-1; D not resolved. Trimming cost V 2 bases and J 8 bases, with 10 bases left between them. Germline V gene sequence: CDR1 SGHTA, CDR2 FQGNSA. The CDR3 is 13 residues long. The CDR3 loop reads CASSLRIGYEQFF. The CDR3 coding sequence is TGTGCCAGCAGCTTACGGATAGGTTATGAGCAGTTCTTC. Full variable domain (rest looked up from reference TRBV7-2 and TRBJ2-1): GAGVSQSPSNKVTEKGKDVELRCDPISGHTALYWYRQSLGQGLEFLIYFQGNSAPDKSGLPSDRFSAERTGGSVSTLTIQRTQQEDSAVYLCASSLRIGYEQFFGPGTRLTVL.

This clonotype was recorded only once. At one end, the junction sequence differs from germline, possibly due to a read error. The chain has TRBV2 and TRBJ2-3; no clear D. Germline V gives CDR1 SNHLY, CDR2 FYNNEI. This CDR3 is built from 16 residues. CDR3: CARSEDQAISTDTQYF. CDR3 coding DNA: TGTGCCCGCAGTGAAGATCAGGCCATTAGCACAGATACGCAGTATTTT.

The gene calls are TRBV6-5 and TRBJ1-4, with 10 bases lining up with TRBD1. CDR1 MNHEY and CDR2 SVGAGI come from the germline V gene. CDR3 size: 17 residues. V was pared by 4 bases and J by 0 bases, with 5 bases of the junction left unmatched. The chain's CDR3 is CASSSGQGVTTNEKLFF. CDR3 sequence (DNA): TGTGCCAGCAGTTCCGGACAGGGGGTAACAACTAATGAAAAACTGTTTTTT.

The chain employs TRBV4-3 and TRBJ2-7; no clear D. Trimming took 5 bases from V and 2 from J, leaving 16 bases between them. The CDR3 length is 15 residues. Germline V gene lookup returns CDR1 LGHNA and CDR2 YSLEER. The chain's CDR3 is CASSVDHRSTYEQYF. The CDR3 DNA follows: TGCGCCAGCAGCGTGGACCACCGATCTACCTACGAGCAGTACTTC.

This clonotype was detected only once. The rearrangement joins TRBV19 to TRBJ2-5; no firm D call. Trimming cost V 9 bases and J 5 bases, with 16 bases left between them. This CDR3 comprises 13 residues. CDR1 and CDR2 (germline): LNHDA, SQIVND (reference sequence). CDR3: CASRDLGQETQYF. CDR3 DNA: TGTGCCAGCCGAGACCTAGGGCAGGAGACCCAGTACTTC.

This clonotype was picked up a small number of times. The chain links TRBV6-6 to TRBJ2-5, with D unclear. Matching the DNA end better, TRBJ2-7 makes the J call doubtful. This CDR3 is 15 amino acids long. Per the germline V gene, CDR1 is MNHNY and CDR2 is SVGAGI (reference sequence). CDR3 amino acids: CASSTQSAKTYEQYF. In nucleotides, the CDR3 is TGTGCCAGCAGCACCCAGTCCGCCAAGACCTACGAGCAGTACTTC.

V gene TRBV20-1 combines with J gene TRBJ2-5, with no clear D. The germline V and J ends were trimmed by 3 bases and 11 bases, with 16 bases remaining between them. The CDR3 contains 12 residues. From germline, CDR1 is DFQATT and CDR2 SNEGSKA (reference sequence). The CDR3 coding sequence is TGCAGTGCTAGCCAAAGCCAGTTTGGGCAGTACTTC. Encoded protein: CSASQSQFGQYF.